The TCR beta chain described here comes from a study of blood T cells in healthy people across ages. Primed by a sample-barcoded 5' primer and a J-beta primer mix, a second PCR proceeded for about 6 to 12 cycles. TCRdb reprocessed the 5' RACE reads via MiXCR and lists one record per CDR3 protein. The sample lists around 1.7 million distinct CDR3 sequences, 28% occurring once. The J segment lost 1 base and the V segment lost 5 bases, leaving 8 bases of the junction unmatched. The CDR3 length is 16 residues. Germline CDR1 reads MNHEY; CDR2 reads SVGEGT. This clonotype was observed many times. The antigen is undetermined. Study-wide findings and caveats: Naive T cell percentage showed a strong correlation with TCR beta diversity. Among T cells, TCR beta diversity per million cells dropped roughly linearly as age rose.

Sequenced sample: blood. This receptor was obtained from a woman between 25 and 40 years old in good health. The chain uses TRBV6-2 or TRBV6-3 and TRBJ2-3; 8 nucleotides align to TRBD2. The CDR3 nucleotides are TGTGCCAGCAGTCATCGGCGGCGGGGGGGCACAGATACGCAGTATTTT. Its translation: CASSHRRRGGTDTQYF.